This T cell receptor beta chain was captured by sequencing in a study of early T cells in non-severe SARS-CoV-2 infection. Study findings and constraints: VDJdb matching favored anti-spike CD8 responses, missing private and CD4 specificities.

A remark on this clonotype: As yet, its antigen is unknown.

Unmatched junction bases numbered 7, after V lost 7 bases and J lost 2 bases. Germline values: CDR1 SQVTM, CDR2 ANQGSEA. The CDR3 runs to 13 residues. Individual cDNA molecules were tagged with unique molecular identifiers, the study reported. TCRdb analysed the 5' RACE reads with MiXCR anew, one entry per CDR3 protein. The top ten clones hold around 4.3% of a sample with fewer than 65,000 distinct CDR3 sequences, 10% of them seen once. The V gene is TRBV29-1, the J gene TRBJ1-1, with TRBD1 matching 7 bases. Sequencing was done on a sample of whole blood. This TCR came from an adult who was a healthcare worker with PCR-confirmed SARS-CoV-2 infection or an uninfected control (not recorded which). CDR3 in amino acids: CSAQGQVNTEAFF. The CDR3 DNA reads as TGCAGCGCCCAAGGACAGGTTAACACTGAAGCTTTCTTT.